This TCR beta chain was observed in a study of T cell clonotyping in hematopoietic cell transplantation. The time point here: recipient sample about 28 days before transplant, after cytoreduction. By frequency in the sample, this clone is medium-sized. Measured with immunoSEQ multiplex PCR; TCRdb has only the in-frame clones, and not every one. The sample contains over 25,000 clones, 70% to 85% of which appear only once. This CDR3 is 16 amino acids long. From germline, CDR1 is LNHNV and CDR2 YYDKDF (reference sequence). V was clipped by 4 bases and J by 7 bases, with 17 bases between them. This clonotype was obtained from a woman in her fifties or sixties with acute myeloid leukemia. Some clones in this sample may be carry-over from other donors' samples. The rearrangement uses TRBV15 and TRBJ1-6; no clear D gene. The material sequenced was peripheral blood mononuclear cells, taken before stem cell transplant. The CDR3 DNA is TGTGCCACCAGCAATGGGCCTGGGGAAGTCAATTCACCCCTCCACTTT. Translation gives CATSNGPGEVNSPLHF.